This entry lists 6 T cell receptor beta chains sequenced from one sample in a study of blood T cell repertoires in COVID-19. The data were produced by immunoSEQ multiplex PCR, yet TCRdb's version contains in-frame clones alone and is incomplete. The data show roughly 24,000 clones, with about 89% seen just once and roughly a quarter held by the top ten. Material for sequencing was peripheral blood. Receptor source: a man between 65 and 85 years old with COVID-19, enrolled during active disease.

CDR3 residues: CASSVGQGLEQFF. The CDR3 coding sequence is TGCGCCAGCAGTGTGGGACAGGGGCTTGAGCAGTTCTTC. The chain couples TRBV10-1 to TRBJ2-1; the match to TRBD1 covers 10 bases. The junction had 3 bases not matched to a gene; V was cut back by 4 bases and J by 9 bases. Germline CDR1 reads WNHNN; CDR2 reads SYGVQD (reference sequence). There are 13 residues in the CDR3.

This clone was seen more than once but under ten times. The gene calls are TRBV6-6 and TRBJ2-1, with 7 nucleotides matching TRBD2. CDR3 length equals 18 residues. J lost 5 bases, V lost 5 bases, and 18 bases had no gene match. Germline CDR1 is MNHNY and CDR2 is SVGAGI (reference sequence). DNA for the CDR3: TGTGCCAGCAGTCGGGGAGGGGTTCCTGAAACCATCCACAATGAGCAGTTCTTC. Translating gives CASSRGGVPETIHNEQFF.

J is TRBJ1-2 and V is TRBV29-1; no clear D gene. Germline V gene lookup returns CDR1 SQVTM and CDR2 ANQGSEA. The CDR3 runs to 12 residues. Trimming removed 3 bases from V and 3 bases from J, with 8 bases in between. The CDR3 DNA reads TGCAGCGTTGAGGGCAATTACTATGGCTACACCTTC. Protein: CSVEGNYYGYTF.

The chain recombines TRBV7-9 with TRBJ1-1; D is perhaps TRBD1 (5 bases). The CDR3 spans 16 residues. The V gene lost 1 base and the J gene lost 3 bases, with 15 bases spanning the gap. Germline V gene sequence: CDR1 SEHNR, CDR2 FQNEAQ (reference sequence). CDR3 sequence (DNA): TGTGCCAGCAGCTTAGTTGGGGGGAGAGGGTACACTGAAGCTTTCTTT. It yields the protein CASSLVGGRGYTEAFF.

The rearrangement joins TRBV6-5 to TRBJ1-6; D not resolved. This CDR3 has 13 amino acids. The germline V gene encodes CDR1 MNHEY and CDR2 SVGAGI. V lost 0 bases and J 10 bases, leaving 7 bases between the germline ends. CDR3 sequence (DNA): TGTGCCAGCAGTTACTCGCGGGAATCACCCCTCCACTTT. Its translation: CASSYSRESPLHF.

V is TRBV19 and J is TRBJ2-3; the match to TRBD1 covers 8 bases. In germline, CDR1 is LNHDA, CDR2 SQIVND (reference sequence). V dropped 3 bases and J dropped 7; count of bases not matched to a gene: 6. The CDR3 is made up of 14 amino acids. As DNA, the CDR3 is TGTGCCAGTAGTATGTCAGGGGGCGCATATACGCAGTATTTT. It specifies CASSMSGGAYTQYF.